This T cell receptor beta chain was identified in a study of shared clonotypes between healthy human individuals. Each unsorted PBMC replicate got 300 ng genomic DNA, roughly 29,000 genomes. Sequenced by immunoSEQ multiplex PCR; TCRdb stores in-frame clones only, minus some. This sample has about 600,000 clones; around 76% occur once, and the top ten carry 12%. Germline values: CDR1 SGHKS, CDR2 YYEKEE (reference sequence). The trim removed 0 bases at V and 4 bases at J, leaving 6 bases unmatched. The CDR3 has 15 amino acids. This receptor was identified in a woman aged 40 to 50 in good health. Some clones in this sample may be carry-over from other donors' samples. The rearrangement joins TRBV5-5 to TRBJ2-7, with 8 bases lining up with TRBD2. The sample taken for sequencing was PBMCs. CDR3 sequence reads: CASSLGQTSVYEQYF. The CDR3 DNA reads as TGTGCCAGCAGCTTGGGCCAGACTAGCGTATACGAGCAGTACTTC. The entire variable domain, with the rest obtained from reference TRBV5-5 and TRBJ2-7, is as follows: DAGVTQSPTHLIKTRGQQVTLRCSPISGHKSVSWYQQVLGQGPQFIFQYYEKEERGRGNFPDRFSARQFPNYSSELNVNALLLGDSALYLCASSLGQTSVYEQYFGPGTRLTVT.